The rows below give T cell receptor beta chains drawn from one sample of a study of blood T cell repertoires in COVID-19. Sequencing was performed with immunoSEQ multiplex PCR; in TCRdb, only in-frame clones are kept and a portion is missing. Of 150,000 or so clones in the sample, 80% are singletons; the top ten hold about 5.6%. Sequencing used PBMCs or T cells enriched from blood (not recorded which). The receptor set was obtained from a man in his forties or fifties who had recovered from COVID-19. Both conserved end residues are part of each CDR3. The order of the fields is clone size, V gene, J gene, CDR3 protein. Rows may omit the clone size; those that give it use once, few, many or a size class.

size: NA
V: TRBV9
J: TRBJ1-1
CDR3: CASTRSGVNTEAFF

size: NA
V: TRBV6-5
J: TRBJ2-3
CDR3: CSSAGGSGDTQYF

size: NA
V: TRBV13
J: TRBJ2-6
CDR3: CASRSNRGQSSGANVLTF

size: NA
V: TRBV27
J: TRBJ1-2
CDR3: CASSLYGTISSGYTF

size: NA
V: TRBV25-1
J: TRBJ2-4
CDR3: CASSDPDSNLAKNIQYF

size: NA
V: TRBV7-9
J: TRBJ1-1
CDR3: CASSTTGKGKTEAFF

size: NA
V: TRBV10-3
J: TRBJ2-7
CDR3: CAITGTGSKQYF

size: NA
V: TRBV19
J: TRBJ1-2
CDR3: CASIGQGDSYTF

size: NA
V: TRBV7-3
J: TRBJ2-1
CDR3: CASSLVALRGEQFF

size: NA
V: TRBV19
J: TRBJ2-1
CDR3: CASKDRYNEQFF

size: NA
V: TRBV7-9
J: TRBJ1-2
CDR3: CASSLIPDRTNYGYTF

size: NA
V: TRBV27
J: TRBJ1-2
CDR3: CASSPNLALANYGYTF

size: NA
V: TRBV29-1
J: TRBJ2-1
CDR3: CSADQTSGVSNEQFF

size: NA
V: TRBV30
J: TRBJ1-2
CDR3: CAWSVRQGDGYTF

size: NA
V: TRBV29-1
J: TRBJ1-1
CDR3: CSVEGRSNTEAFF

size: NA
V: TRBV11-3
J: TRBJ2-3
CDR3: CTPGGTDTQYF

size: NA
V: TRBV30
J: TRBJ2-7
CDR3: CAWNLARGHEQYF

size: NA
V: TRBV19
J: TRBJ1-5
CDR3: CASSTNVNQPQHF

size: NA
V: TRBV3-1/TRBV3-2
J: TRBJ2-3
CDR3: CASSQTSGQGATDTQYF

size: NA
V: TRBV5-8
J: TRBJ1-1
CDR3: CASSSEWVEAFF

size: NA
V: TRBV6-1
J: TRBJ1-5
CDR3: CASSEGGQFNQPQHF

size: NA
V: TRBV6-5
J: TRBJ1-5
CDR3: CASSSERRGQPQHF

size: NA
V: TRBV7-8
J: TRBJ1-1
CDR3: CASSLRGRRAFF

size: NA
V: TRBV23-1
J: TRBJ1-5
CDR3: CASSQSDGPPGGPNQPQHF

size: once
V: TRBV5-1
J: TRBJ1-3
CDR3: CASSFLQGEGNTIYF

size: NA
V: TRBV19
J: TRBJ2-3
CDR3: CASNDRDDTQYF

size: NA
V: TRBV9
J: TRBJ1-2
CDR3: CASSGERLRETNYGYTF

size: NA
V: TRBV10-1
J: TRBJ1-6
CDR3: CASSDPSGPLHF

size: NA
V: TRBV6-5
J: TRBJ2-3
CDR3: CASSRHRDTQYF

size: NA
V: TRBV5-1
J: TRBJ1-1
CDR3: CASSYAAPGTEAFF

size: NA
V: TRBV5-1
J: TRBJ2-2
CDR3: CASSLSSAPGAGELFF

size: NA
V: TRBV19
J: TRBJ2-5
CDR3: CASRQTTGGRETQYF

size: NA
V: TRBV6-5
J: TRBJ2-7
CDR3: CASSYSSGGTYEQYF

size: NA
V: TRBV18
J: TRBJ2-3
CDR3: CASSPPQGARYF

size: once
V: TRBV28
J: TRBJ1-1
CDR3: CASSFSGGTGLTEAFF

size: NA
V: TRBV11-2
J: TRBJ1-6
CDR3: CASSSTLDSLPLHF

size: NA
V: TRBV11-2
J: TRBJ1-6
CDR3: CASTPPLGTGGSPLHF